The clone carrying this T cell receptor (beta chain) occurred once. This specimen belongs to a study of blood T cells in healthy people across ages. Across the whole study: Template-switching capture recovered about one barcoded beta molecule per two T cells.

A sample-barcoded 5' primer and a J-beta primer mix were used in a second PCR of roughly 6 to 12 cycles. Each cDNA molecule carried a tag from a template-switch adaptor that contained 12 random nucleotides. MiXCR, run by TCRdb on the 5' RACE reads, gives a single entry per CDR3 protein. The sample gives 1.5 million to 2 million distinct CDR3 sequences, approximately 50% of which show up once; approximately 2.1% is in the top ten. The CDR3 sequence is 17 residues long. The germline CDR1 and CDR2 sequences are KGHSH and LQKENI. Trimming cost V 3 bases and J 3 bases; bases outside gene matches: 10. The chain employs TRBV18 and TRBJ2-4; 8 bases are shared with TRBD1. Sequencing input: blood. The sequence was obtained from a woman in her thirties or forties in good health. CDR3 region: CASSPIRQGLGKNIQYF. The CDR3 DNA reads as TGTGCCAGCTCACCGATTAGACAGGGGCTCGGCAAAAACATTCAGTACTTC.